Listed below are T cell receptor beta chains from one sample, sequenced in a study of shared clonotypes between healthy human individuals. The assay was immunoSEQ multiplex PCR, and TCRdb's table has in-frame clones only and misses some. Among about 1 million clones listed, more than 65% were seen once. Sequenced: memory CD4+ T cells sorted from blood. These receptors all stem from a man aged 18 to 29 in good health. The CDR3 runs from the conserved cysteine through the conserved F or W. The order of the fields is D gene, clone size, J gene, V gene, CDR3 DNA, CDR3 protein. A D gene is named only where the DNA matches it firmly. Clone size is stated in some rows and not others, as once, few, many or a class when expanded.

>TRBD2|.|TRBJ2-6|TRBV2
TGTGCCAGCGGCGGGGAGGGGCACTCAGGGGCCAACGTCCTGACTTTC
CASGGEGHSGANVLTF
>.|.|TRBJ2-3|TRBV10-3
TGTGCCATCAGTCGGGACGGCGATACGCAGTATTTT
CAISRDGDTQYF
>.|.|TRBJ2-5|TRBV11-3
TGTGCCAGCAGCCTAGATGGGGGATCCCAAGAGACCCAGTACTTC
CASSLDGGSQETQYF
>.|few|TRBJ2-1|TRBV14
TGTGCCAGCAGCCAAGTTCTGCGGGGTGAGCAGTTCTTC
CASSQVLRGEQFF
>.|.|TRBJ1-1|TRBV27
TGTGCCAGCAGTTTTGGTGTGGGGGGCACTGAAGCTTTCTTT
CASSFGVGGTEAFF
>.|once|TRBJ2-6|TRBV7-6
TGTGCCAGCAGCCCCTTGGGGACTTCTTTCTCTGGGGCCAACGTCCTGACTTTC
CASSPLGTSFSGANVLTF
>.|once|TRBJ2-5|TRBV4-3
TGCGCCAGCAGCCAAGAAGTCGGGAAGACCCAGTACTTC
CASSQEVGKTQYF
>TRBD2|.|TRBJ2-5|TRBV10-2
TGCGCCAGCAGTGAACGGCGGGAGAGTTTGGAGACCCAGTACTTC
CASSERRESLETQYF
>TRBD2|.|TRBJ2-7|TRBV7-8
TGTGCCAGCAGCCATCTAGCGGGGGCCATCTACGAGCAGTACTTC
CASSHLAGAIYEQYF
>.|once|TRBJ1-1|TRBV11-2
TGTGCCAGCAGCTCAATCCCCCAAGGAAGGGAAGCTTTCTTT
CASSSIPQGREAFF
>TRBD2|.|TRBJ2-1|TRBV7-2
TGTGCCAGCAGCTTATCCGGGAGGGCCGCCTACAATGAGCAGTTCTTC
CASSLSGRAAYNEQFF
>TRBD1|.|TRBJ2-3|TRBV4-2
TGTGCCAGCAGACACGACGCCGGGACAGGGGCGTATTTT
CASRHDAGTGAYF
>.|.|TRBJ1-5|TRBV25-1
TGTGCCAGCAGTCTCTCCTCTGCGGGGCCCCAGCATTTT
CASSLSSAGPQHF
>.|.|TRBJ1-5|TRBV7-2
TGTGCCAGCAGCTTAGTCGGGGGCGGGCAGCCCCAGCATTTT
CASSLVGGGQPQHF
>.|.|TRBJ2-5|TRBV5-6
TGTGCCAGCAGCTTGAGACCTACAGGGACGGAGACCCAGTACTTC
CASSLRPTGTETQYF
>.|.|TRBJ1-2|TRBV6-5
TGTGCCAGCAGTTACGGCCCCCAGGCAGGGGACTATGGCTACACCTTC
CASSYGPQAGDYGYTF
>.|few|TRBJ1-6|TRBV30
TGTGCCTGGAGTGCCCACGAGGGGCTCCACTTT
CAWSAHEGLHF
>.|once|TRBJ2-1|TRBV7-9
TGTGCCAGCAGCTTATCTCTGGGCAGCTCCTACAATGAGCAGTTCTTC
CASSLSLGSSYNEQFF
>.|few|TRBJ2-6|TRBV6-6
TGTGCCAGCAGTTCCTGGAACTCTGGGGCCAACGTCCTGACTTTC
CASSSWNSGANVLTF
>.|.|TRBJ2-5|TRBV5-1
TGCGCCAGCAGCCTCGGCGCGGACCAAGAGACCCAGTACTTC
CASSLGADQETQYF
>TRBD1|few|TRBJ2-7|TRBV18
TGTGCCAGCTCACCACCGGGGACAGTCACCTACGAGCAGTACTTC
CASSPPGTVTYEQYF
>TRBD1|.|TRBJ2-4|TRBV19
TGTGCCAGTAGTATCCCGACAGGGGTGGGGGCCTTAGCCAAAAACATTCAGTACTTC
CASSIPTGVGALAKNIQYF
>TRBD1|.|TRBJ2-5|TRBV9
TGTGCCAGCAGCCCCGAACAGGGGGCAGGGGAGACCCAGTACTTC
CASSPEQGAGETQYF
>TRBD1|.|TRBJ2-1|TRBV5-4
TGTGCCAGCAGCTTGTCGGGACAGGGATTCAATGAGCAGTTCTTC
CASSLSGQGFNEQFF
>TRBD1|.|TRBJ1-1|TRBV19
TGTGCCAGTAGTAGGGGGGACAGGGGTGGAACTGAAGCTTTCTTT
CASSRGDRGGTEAFF
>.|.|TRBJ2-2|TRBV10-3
TGTGCCATCAGCGCGACGGACCCTAACACCGGGGAGCTGTTTTTT
CAISATDPNTGELFF
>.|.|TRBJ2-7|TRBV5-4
TGTGCCAGCAGCCTGGAGGGCGCCTCCTACGAGCAGTACTTC
CASSLEGASYEQYF
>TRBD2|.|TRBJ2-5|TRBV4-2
TGTGCCAGCAGCCAAGATGTCAGCGGGGGTCGGGAGACCCAGTACTTC
CASSQDVSGGRETQYF
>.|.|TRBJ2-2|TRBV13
TGTGCCAGCAGCTTAGGAAAGAACACCGGGGAGCTGTTTTTT
CASSLGKNTGELFF
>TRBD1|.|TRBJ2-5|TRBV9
TGTGCCAGCAGCGTAGCCGACAGGGGGCGAGGGGAGACCCAGTACTTC
CASSVADRGRGETQYF
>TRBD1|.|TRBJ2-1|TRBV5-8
TGTGCCAGCAGCACCGGACAGGGGACGTACAATGAGCAGTTCTTC
CASSTGQGTYNEQFF
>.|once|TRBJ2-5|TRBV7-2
TGTGCCAGCACCCAAGGGCTAGCGTGGGAGACCCAGTACTTC
CASTQGLAWETQYF
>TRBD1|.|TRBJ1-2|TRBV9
TGTGCCAGCAGCGTGTGGGACAGCGGGGATGGCTACACCTTC
CASSVWDSGDGYTF
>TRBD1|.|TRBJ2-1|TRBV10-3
TGTGCCATCAGTACTGGACAGGGATTAGATGAGCAGTTCTTC
CAISTGQGLDEQFF
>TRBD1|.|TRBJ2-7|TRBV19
TGTGCCAGTAGTATGCCCCCGGGACAGGCTGACTACGAGCAGTACTTC
CASSMPPGQADYEQYF
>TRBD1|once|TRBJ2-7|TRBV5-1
TGCGCCAGCAGCACAGGGACAGGGGGCTCCTACGAGCAGTACTTC
CASSTGTGGSYEQYF
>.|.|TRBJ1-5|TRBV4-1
TGCGCCAGCAGCCACTTTTCCGGGACACAGGGCTCTCAGCCCCAGCATTTT
CASSHFSGTQGSQPQHF
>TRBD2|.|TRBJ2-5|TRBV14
TGTGCCAGCAGCCAGTCCCCCGGGAGGGCTGAGACCCAGTACTTC
CASSQSPGRAETQYF
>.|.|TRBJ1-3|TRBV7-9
TGTGCCAGTACACAGAGTCTCTCTGGAAACACCATATATTTT
CASTQSLSGNTIYF
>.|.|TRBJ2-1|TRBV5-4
TGTGCCAGCAGCTTGGATGAGTTCGCGGGATTCAATGAGCAGTTCTTC
CASSLDEFAGFNEQFF
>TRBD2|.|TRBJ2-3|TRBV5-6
TGTGCCAGCAGCTTGGTGCGGGAGAAGATAGATACGCAGTATTTT
CASSLVREKIDTQYF
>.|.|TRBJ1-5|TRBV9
TGTGCCAGCAGCGTAGGGTCTTCAGGCAATCAGCCCCAGCATTTT
CASSVGSSGNQPQHF
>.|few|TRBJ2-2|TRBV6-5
TGTGCCAGCAGGTCATCAGGGATTACCGGGGAGCTGTTTTTT
CASRSSGITGELFF
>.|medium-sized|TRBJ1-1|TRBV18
TGTGCCAGCTCACCACCGCCTGAAGCTTTCTTT
CASSPPPEAFF
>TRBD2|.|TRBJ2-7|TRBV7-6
TGTGCCAGCAGCTTAATAGCGGGAGTGGTCTACGAGCAGTACTTC
CASSLIAGVVYEQYF
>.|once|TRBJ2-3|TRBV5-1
TGCGCCAGCAGCTTGGTACAGGGAGGCACAGATACGCAGTATTTT
CASSLVQGGTDTQYF
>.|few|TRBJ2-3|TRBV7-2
TGTGCCAGCAGCTTAAGAGGACTCCCCGGCCACCCGCAGTATTTT
CASSLRGLPGHPQYF
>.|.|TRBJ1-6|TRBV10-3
TGTGCCATCAGTGAGGACCTCTCCTATGCACCCCTCCACTTT
CAISEDLSYAPLHF
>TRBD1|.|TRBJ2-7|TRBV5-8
TGTGCCAGCAGCTGGGAGACAGGGCTCACCTACGAGCAGTACTTC
CASSWETGLTYEQYF
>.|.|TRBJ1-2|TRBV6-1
TGTGCCAGCAGTGTTGGCGTCGGCTATGGCTACACCTTC
CASSVGVGYGYTF
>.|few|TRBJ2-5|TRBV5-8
TGTGCCAGCAGCCCGAGAGAGACCCAGTACTTC
CASSPRETQYF
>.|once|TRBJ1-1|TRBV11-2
TGTGCCAGCAGCTTAAACCGACTGAACACTGAAGCTTTCTTT
CASSLNRLNTEAFF
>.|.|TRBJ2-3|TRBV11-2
TGTGCCAGCAGCTTCGATAGGGGCACAGATACGCAGTATTTT
CASSFDRGTDTQYF